A single sample is the source of the 21 T cell receptor beta chains below, sequenced in a study of OX40 agonist ivuxolimab in advanced cancers. Some clones are missing from TCRdb's copy, which holds only in-frame ones; the method was immunoSEQ multiplex PCR. The sample lists approximately 100,000 clones, around 90% occurring once. This material consisted of CD4+ or CD8+ T cells sorted from blood, taken in a trial of the OX40 agonist ivuxolimab. These receptor sequences come from an adult with an advanced solid tumor such as melanoma, head and neck, liver or kidney cancer.

The V call is TRBV5-1, the J call TRBJ2-7, with TRBD1 matching 8 bases. Germline values: CDR1 SGHRS, CDR2 YFSETQ. The CDR3 totals 15 residues. After removal of 4 bases from V and 4 bases from J, the junction contained 10 bases not matched to a gene. The CDR3 nucleotides are TGCGCCAGCAGCCGACAGGGGCCTATAGGATACGAGCAGTACTTC. Protein sequence: CASSRQGPIGYEQYF.

This chain links TRBV11-2 with TRBJ2-3; D remains unclear. This CDR3 has 15 residues. Trimming took off 11 bases at V and 2 bases at J, with 20 bases between the two ends. In germline, CDR1 is SGHAT, CDR2 FQNNGV. Here the CDR3 reads CASTSAGGPTDTQYF. In nucleotides, the CDR3 is TGTGCCTCAACCTCAGCTGGCGGTCCCACAGATACGCAGTATTTT.

The chain joins TRBV25-1 to TRBJ1-2; perhaps TRBD1 as D (6 bases). V was pared by 2 bases and J by 6 bases, with 13 bases between. This CDR3 region has 14 residues. From germline, CDR1 is MGHDK and CDR2 SYGVNS. The CDR3 region is CASSEAGDKHGYTF. DNA of the CDR3: TGTGCCAGCAGTGAAGCAGGGGATAAGCATGGCTACACCTTC.

V gene TRBV6-5 combines with J gene TRBJ1-2; a weak D match, TRBD1 (6 bases). Germline V gene lookup returns CDR1 MNHEY and CDR2 SVGAGI. Trimming pared 0 bases from V and 1 base from J, leaving 12 bases between. CDR3 size: 16 residues. DNA for the CDR3: TGTGCCAGCAGTTACTCAGGGGGGCGACGTAACTATGGCTACACCTTC. Amino acid sequence: CASSYSGGRRNYGYTF.

The chain joins TRBV6-1 to TRBJ1-1; tentative D call: TRBD1 (5 bases). The CDR3 has 17 residues. V lost 0 bases and J lost 0, with 14 bases in between. From germline, CDR1 is MNHNS and CDR2 SASEGT. The CDR3 reads CASSEARSRQMNTEAFF. The CDR3 DNA reads as TGTGCCAGCAGTGAAGCGCGTTCGAGACAGATGAACACTGAAGCTTTCTTT.

This clone has a single count. The gene calls are TRBV10-1 and TRBJ2-5; D not resolved. CDR1 and CDR2 from the germline V gene are WNHNN and SYGVQD (reference sequence). This CDR3 has 11 amino acids. Trimming removed 3 bases from V and 4 bases from J, with 3 bases in between. DNA of the CDR3: TGCGCCAGCAGTGATCGAGAGACCCAGTACTTC. It codes for CASSDRETQYF.

V gene TRBV28 combines with J gene TRBJ1-6; D uncertain. V lost 8 bases and J 9 bases, leaving 11 bases between the germline ends. The CDR3 covers 12 residues. Germline lookup yields CDR1 MDHEN and CDR2 SYDVKM. This CDR3 reads CASLAGISPLHF. The CDR3 DNA is TGTGCCAGCCTGGCCGGTATTTCACCCCTCCACTTT. The entire variable domain, with the rest obtained from reference TRBV28 and TRBJ1-6, is as follows: DVKVTQSSRYLVKRTGEKVFLECVQDMDHENMFWYRQDPGLGLRLIYFSYDVKMKEKGDIPEGYSVSREKKERFSLILESASTNQTSMYLCASLAGISPLHFGNGTRLTVT.

The CDR3 reads CASSLRTQQETQYF. The CDR3 nucleotides read TGTGCCAGCAGTTTACGGACTCAGCAAGAGACCCAGTACTTC. The V call is TRBV7-2, the J call TRBJ2-5, with D tentatively TRBD2 (5 bases). Between the trimmed V and J ends, which lost 6 bases and 2 bases, there was a span of 13 bases. The CDR3 runs to 14 residues. The germline gives CDR1 SGHTA, CDR2 FQGNSA. Combining the CDR3 with reference TRBV7-2 and TRBJ2-5 gives the whole variable domain GAGVSQSPSNKVTEKGKDVELRCDPISGHTALYWYRQSLGQGLEFLIYFQGNSAPDKSGLPSDRFSAERTGGSVSTLTIQRTQQEDSAVYLCASSLRTQQETQYFGPGTRLLVL.

The chain is built from TRBV4-2 and TRBJ2-3, with D possibly TRBD2 on 6 matching bases. CDR1 and CDR2 (germline): LGHNA, YNFKEQ. V was shortened by 4 bases and J by 4 bases, with 12 bases between the two germline ends. The CDR3 is 14 residues long. The CDR3 region is CASSLSPSADTQYF. The CDR3 coding sequence is TGTGCCAGCAGCCTTAGCCCTAGCGCAGATACGCAGTATTTT.

The chain is built from TRBV11-3 and TRBJ2-3; TRBD2 is a possible D gene (6 bases). CDR1 SGHNT and CDR2 YENEEA come from the germline V gene. V lost 6 bases and J 2 bases, leaving 9 bases between the germline ends. The CDR3 loop spans 13 amino acids. This CDR3 is CASSRGSTDTQYF. CDR3 nucleotide sequence: TGTGCCAGCAGTCGGGGGTCCACAGATACGCAGTATTTT.

The CDR3 DNA reads as TGTGCCAGCAGGGTATCCACTAGCGGGGGGGCGAGGTCCTACAATGAGCAGTTCTTC. Encoded protein: CASRVSTSGGARSYNEQFF. The chain is built from TRBV28 and TRBJ2-1, with 13 bases identical to TRBD2. The CDR3 runs to 19 residues. V gave up 6 bases and J gave up 1 base; unmatched junction bases: 12. Germline lookup yields CDR1 MDHEN and CDR2 SYDVKM.

The rearrangement joins TRBV4-3 to TRBJ1-1; D gene ambiguous. V lost 1 base, J lost 1 base, and 7 bases lay in between. The CDR3 has 14 residues. Germline assignment: CDR1 LGHNA and CDR2 YSLEER. CDR3 amino acids: CASSQVHSNTEAFF. The CDR3 coding sequence is TGCGCCAGCAGCCAAGTGCATTCGAACACTGAAGCTTTCTTT.

This clone turned up a few times. The same CDR3 also results from other DNA sequences found in this sample. V usage is TRBV28 and J usage is TRBJ2-7; no clear D gene. The CDR3 runs 12 residues. V lost 6 bases and J 3 bases, leaving 9 bases between the germline ends. Looked up from germline, CDR1 is MDHEN and CDR2 is SYDVKM. CDR3 amino acids: CASRTGYYEQYF. The CDR3 region has the DNA TGTGCCAGCAGGACCGGGTACTACGAGCAGTACTTC.

This chain uses TRBV30 with TRBJ1-1; D ambiguous. Trimming took off 0 bases at V and 1 base at J, with 6 bases between the two ends. CDR1 is GTSNPN and CDR2 is SVGIG in the germline V gene (reference sequence). This CDR3 has 13 amino acids. CDR3: CAWSVLSNTEAFF. CDR3 bases: TGTGCCTGGAGTGTACTGTCGAACACTGAAGCTTTCTTT.

The genes are TRBV7-2 and TRBJ1-2; 7 bases align to TRBD1. J lost 6 bases, V lost 4 bases, and 5 bases had no gene match. CDR1 and CDR2 (germline): SGHTA, FQGNSA. The CDR3 contains 13 residues. CDR3 bases: TGTGCCAGCAGCTACGACAGGGATGATGGCTACACCTTC. Translation gives CASSYDRDDGYTF. The full variable domain, rest sourced from reference TRBV7-2 and TRBJ1-2, is GAGVSQSPSNKVTEKGKDVELRCDPISGHTALYWYRQSLGQGLEFLIYFQGNSAPDKSGLPSDRFSAERTGGSVSTLTIQRTQQEDSAVYLCASSYDRDDGYTFGSGTRLTVV.

This rearrangement joins TRBV11-2 to TRBJ2-7, with a possible D match to TRBD2 (5 bases). The V gene lost 5 bases and the J gene lost 0 bases, with 14 bases spanning the gap. The CDR3 covers 15 residues. The germline CDR1 and CDR2 sequences are SGHAT and FQNNGV. The CDR3 protein is CASSPRAESSYEQYF. The CDR3 DNA sequence: TGTGCCAGCAGCCCGAGGGCTGAGAGCTCCTACGAGCAGTACTTC.

The V gene is TRBV25-1, the J gene TRBJ1-4, with 10 bases identical to TRBD1. With 3 bases clipped from V and 5 bases from J, the junction kept 3 bases outside the gene matches. CDR3 length equals 15 residues. CDR1 and CDR2 from the germline V gene are MGHDK and SYGVNS. CDR3 in amino acids: CASSDSGQGNEKLFF. In DNA, the CDR3 is TGTGCCAGCAGTGATTCGGGACAGGGGAATGAAAAACTGTTTTTT.

The chain joins TRBV19 to TRBJ1-1; 10 nucleotides agree with TRBD1. V gave up 5 bases and J gave up 11 bases; unmatched junction bases: 11. The CDR3 runs to 14 residues. CDR1 LNHDA and CDR2 SQIVND come from the germline V gene (reference sequence). CDR3 coding DNA: TGTGCCAGTAGTGACAGGGGGCCGACTGAGCGGGCTTTCTTT. Translation gives CASSDRGPTERAFF.

The rearrangement uses TRBV5-1 and TRBJ1-1; D unclear. Looked up from germline, CDR1 is SGHRS and CDR2 is YFSETQ. The CDR3 sequence is 14 residues long. V lost 5 bases and J 1 base, leaving 12 bases between the germline ends. CDR3 bases: TGCGCCAGCAGTCAATTGAGGCGGAACACTGAAGCTTTCTTT. Its protein product is CASSQLRRNTEAFF. Complete variable domain (other parts from reference TRBV5-1 and TRBJ1-1): KAGVTQTPRYLIKTRGQQVTLSCSPISGHRSVSWYQQTPGQGLQFLFEYFSETQRNKGNFPGRFSGRQFSNSRSEMNVSTLELGDSALYLCASSQLRRNTEAFFGQGTRLTVV.

V gene TRBV6-5 combines with J gene TRBJ2-7; D may correspond to TRBD1 or TRBD2 (6 bases each). Germline V lookup: CDR1 MNHEY, CDR2 SVGAGI. V lost 2 bases and J lost 5, with 13 bases in between. The CDR3 runs 14 residues. The CDR3 nucleotides read TGTGCCAGCAGTTACCTCGCCGGGGGCAACGAGCAGTACTTC. It is translated as CASSYLAGGNEQYF.

This clone was seen more than once but under ten times. J is TRBJ1-1 and V is TRBV2; D unclear. The CDR3 extends over 13 amino acids. Germline values: CDR1 SNHLY, CDR2 FYNNEI. Between the trimmed V and J ends, which lost 4 bases and 7 bases, there was a span of 13 bases. The DNA of the CDR3 is TGTGCCAGCAGTGGAGGAGGCAGGATTGAAGCTTTCTTT. This gives the protein CASSGGGRIEAFF. The entire variable domain, with the rest obtained from reference TRBV2 and TRBJ1-1, is as follows: EPEVTQTPSHQVTQMGQEVILRCVPISNHLYFYWYRQILGQKVEFLVSFYNNEISEKSEIFDDQFSVERPDGSNFTLKIRSTKLEDSAMYFCASSGGGRIEAFFGQGTRLTVV.